This TCR beta chain was found in a study of blood T cell repertoires in COVID-19. The repertoire was sequenced with immunoSEQ multiplex PCR; TCRdb's copy has only in-frame clones and lacks some. Of under 300,000 clones in the sample, approximately 85% are singletons; the top ten hold approximately 1.9%. CDR3 length equals 14 residues. Trimming took 7 bases from V and 3 from J, leaving 15 bases between them. From germline, CDR1 is WSHSY and CDR2 SAAADI. This receptor was taken from a woman aged 45 to 65 who had recovered from COVID-19. The chain has TRBV10-2 and TRBJ1-1; no definite D call. Sequencing input: PBMCs or T cells enriched from blood (not recorded which). CDR3 nucleotides: TGCGCCAGCAACGGGGTTGGGCGGTACACTGAAGCTTTCTTT. Its protein is CASNGVGRYTEAFF.